Below, one T cell receptor (beta chain) is given with its context. Its specificity is unknown. This sample was included in a study of T cell repertoires in cytomegalovirus infection. Background on the study: The public TCR beta signatures pointed to both CMV infection and matching HLA type. Study-wide results and limits: Carriers of CMV plus the relevant HLA were identified by cumulative public TCR beta family frequency. Clonotype analysis showed dominance of the ex vivo response by HLA-C-restricted CMV-specific TCR beta clonotypes.

TCRdb reprocessed the reads with MiXCR, giving one entry per CDR3 protein. The data show about 310,000 distinct CDR3 sequences, with roughly 16% seen just once and more than 10% held by the top ten. The CDR3 is 17 residues long. Germline values: CDR1 MDHEN, CDR2 SYDVKM. V dropped 3 bases and J dropped 3 bases, with 20 bases sitting between them. The sequenced sample consisted of PBMCs. This chain uses TRBV28 with TRBJ2-5, with D unresolved. The source of this sequence is a human donor in good health (CMV status not recorded). Some clones in this sample may be carry-over from other donors' samples. This chain's CDR3 is CASSFDWGYQTKETQYF. The CDR3 bases are TGTGCCAGCAGTTTCGATTGGGGTTACCAAACAAAAGAGACCCAGTACTTC.